This T cell receptor (beta chain) was sequenced during a study of cytomegalovirus exposure and HLA in healthy donors. The PCR contained 60 Vbeta and 13 Jbeta primers. The method was immunoSEQ multiplex PCR; TCRdb's version includes in-frame clones alone and lacks a portion of them. The sample lists roughly 180,000 clones, around 82% occurring once. This CDR3 is built from 18 residues. CDR1 is SNHLY, CDR2 FYNNEI, per germline. V trimming: 5 bases; J trimming: 9 bases; junction bases outside the gene matches: 19. At collection, donors were nominally healthy, but unrecorded immune exposures were probable.

This chain uses TRBV2 with TRBJ2-1, with 10 bases aligning to TRBD2. Sequencing was carried out using PBMCs. The clonotype originates from a man aged 25-40 years in good health and CMV-seronegative. The CDR3 sequence is CASSPMVLGLANRGEQFF. The CDR3 nucleotides read TGTGCCAGCAGTCCTATGGTTTTGGGACTAGCGAATAGGGGTGAGCAGTTCTTC.